The rows below give T cell receptor beta chains drawn from one sample of a study of chemoradiotherapy in HPV16-positive cancers. This table comes from immunoSEQ multiplex PCR, and its TCRdb copy is limited to in-frame clones, with some not included. The sample has under 35,000 clones; nearly 95% are singletons. Sequencing was performed on blood, taken from a patient who underwent chemoradiotherapy. All receptors derive from a human donor with HPV-associated anogenital cancer. Both conserved end residues are part of each CDR3. D genes are given only for firm matches. Rows give clone size only sometimes, using once, few, many, or a class for an expanded clone.

TRBV5-4	-	TRBJ1-4	-	CASSLKGATNEKLFF	TGTGCCAGCAGCTTGAAGGGGGCAACTAATGAAAAACTGTTTTTT
TRBV7-9	-	TRBJ2-1	TRBD2	CASSSTSGRSLADNEQFF	TGTGCCAGCAGCTCCACTAGCGGGAGGAGTTTAGCGGACAATGAGCAGTTCTTC
TRBV4-3	-	TRBJ1-2	TRBD1	CASSQELGTEDNYGYTF	TGCGCCAGCAGCCAGGAACTCGGGACAGAAGATAACTATGGCTACACCTTC
TRBV5-4	-	TRBJ1-1	TRBD1	CASSLEGGVNTEAFF	TGTGCCAGCAGCTTGGAAGGGGGCGTGAACACTGAAGCTTTCTTT
TRBV9	-	TRBJ1-3	-	CASSVQVSGNTIYF	TGTGCCAGCAGCGTACAGGTTTCTGGAAACACCATATATTTT
TRBV14	-	TRBJ1-4	-	CASSQDRGVREKLFF	TGTGCCAGCAGCCAAGATCGGGGGGTTCGGGAAAAACTGTTTTTT
TRBV6-5	-	TRBJ1-1	-	CASSYAGSNTEAFF	TGTGCCAGCAGTTACGCGGGTTCGAACACTGAAGCTTTCTTT
TRBV18	-	TRBJ2-1	TRBD1	CASSLTGDNEQFF	TGTGCCAGCTCACTTACAGGGGATAATGAGCAGTTCTTC
TRBV6-1	-	TRBJ2-1	-	CASRNPGNEQFF	TGTGCCAGCAGGAACCCTGGGAATGAGCAGTTCTTC
TRBV5-1	few	TRBJ1-1	-	CASSLEDRGTEAFF	TGCGCCAGCAGCTTGGAAGATCGGGGAACTGAAGCTTTCTTT